The T cell receptor (beta chain) described here comes from a study of T cell changes during pregnancy in multiple sclerosis. Trimming at V came to 5 bases and at J to 1 base, leaving 8 bases not matched to a gene. The CDR3 sequence is 15 residues long. Germline CDR1 is SEHNR and CDR2 is FQNEAQ (reference sequence). Generated by immunoSEQ multiplex PCR, the TCRdb table keeps only in-frame clones and is missing some. This sample has tens of thousands of clones, with 92% found just once. The clonotype originates from a female donor with multiple sclerosis, enrolled in a pregnancy study. The sequencing used CD4+ T cells from peripheral blood mononuclear cells, collected in the third trimester of pregnancy. The chain joins TRBV7-9 to TRBJ2-7, with 7 bases lining up with TRBD2. The CDR3 protein is CASSITSARSYEQYF. CDR3 in DNA: TGTGCCAGCAGCATAACTAGCGCCAGATCCTACGAGCAGTACTTC. Based on the CDR3 plus reference TRBV7-9 and TRBJ2-7, the full variable domain is DTGVSQNPRHKITKRGQNVTFRCDPISEHNRLYWYRQTLGQGPEFLTYFQNEAQLEKSRLLSDRFSAERPKGSFSTLEIQRTEQGDSAMYLCASSITSARSYEQYFGPGTRLTVT.